This T cell receptor beta chain was identified in a study of T cells after posttransplantation cyclophosphamide. Study observations and caveats: Later post-transplant blood repertoires were often dominated by donor CD8+ memory clones.

Ten or more counts support this clone. The antigen remains undetermined. Trimming stripped 4 bases from V and 6 bases from J, with 19 bases between. The CDR3 has 15 residues. Germline V gives CDR1 SGDLS, CDR2 YYNGEE. Cyclophosphamide on days +3 and +4 followed busulfan-fludarabine conditioning and a marrow graft. Using immunoSEQ multiplex PCR, the repertoire was profiled, and TCRdb retains in-frame clones only, with some absent. Altogether under 7,500 clones were found in the sample, and no singletons occur. The sample in question was PBMCs, obtained after allogeneic stem cell transplant with posttransplant cyclophosphamide. The receptor was derived from a female patient in her 50s who received an allogeneic stem cell transplant from an unrelated donor, was CMV-positive, and had acute GVHD only. Some T cells could come from the graft donor. The rearrangement links TRBV9 to TRBJ1-2; D is unclear. The CDR3 reads CASSPLRSGDHGYTF. The CDR3 nucleotides are TGTGCCAGCAGCCCACTACGGAGCGGGGATCATGGCTACACCTTC.